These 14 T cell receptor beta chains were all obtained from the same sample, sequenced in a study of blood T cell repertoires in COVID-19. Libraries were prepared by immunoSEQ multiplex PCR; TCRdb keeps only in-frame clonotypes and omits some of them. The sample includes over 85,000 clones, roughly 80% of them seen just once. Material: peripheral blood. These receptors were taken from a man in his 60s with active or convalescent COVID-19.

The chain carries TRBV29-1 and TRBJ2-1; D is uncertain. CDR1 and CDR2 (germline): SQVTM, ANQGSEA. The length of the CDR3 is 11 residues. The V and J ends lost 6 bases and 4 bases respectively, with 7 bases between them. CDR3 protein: CSVLQYNEQFF. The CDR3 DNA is TGCAGCGTCCTTCAGTACAATGAGCAGTTCTTC.

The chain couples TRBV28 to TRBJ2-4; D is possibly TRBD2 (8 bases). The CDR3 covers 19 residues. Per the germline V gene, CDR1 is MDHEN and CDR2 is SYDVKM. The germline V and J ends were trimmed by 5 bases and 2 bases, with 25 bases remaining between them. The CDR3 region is CASSTHRGAGGGTKNIQYF. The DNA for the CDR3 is TGTGCCAGCAGTACCCACAGGGGCGCGGGAGGTGGGACCAAAAACATTCAGTACTTC.

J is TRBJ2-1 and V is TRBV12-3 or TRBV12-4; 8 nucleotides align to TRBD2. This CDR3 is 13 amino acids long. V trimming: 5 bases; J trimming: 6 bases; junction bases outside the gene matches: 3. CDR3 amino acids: CASSRGGTNEQFF. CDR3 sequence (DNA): TGTGCCAGCAGTCGGGGGGGGACCAATGAGCAGTTCTTC.

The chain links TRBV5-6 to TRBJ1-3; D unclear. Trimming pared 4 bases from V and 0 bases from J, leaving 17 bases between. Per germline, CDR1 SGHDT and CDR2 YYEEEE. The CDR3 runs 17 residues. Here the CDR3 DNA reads TGTGCCAGCAGCATTAGGCGGGCAGGCCGCTCTGGAAACACCATATATTTT. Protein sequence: CASSIRRAGRSGNTIYF.

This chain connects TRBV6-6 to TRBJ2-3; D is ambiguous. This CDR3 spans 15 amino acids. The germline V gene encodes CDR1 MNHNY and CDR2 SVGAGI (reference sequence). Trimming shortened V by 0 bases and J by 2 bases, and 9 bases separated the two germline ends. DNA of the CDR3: TGTGCCAGCAGTTACTCAACTACTTTCACAGATACGCAGTATTTT. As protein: CASSYSTTFTDTQYF.

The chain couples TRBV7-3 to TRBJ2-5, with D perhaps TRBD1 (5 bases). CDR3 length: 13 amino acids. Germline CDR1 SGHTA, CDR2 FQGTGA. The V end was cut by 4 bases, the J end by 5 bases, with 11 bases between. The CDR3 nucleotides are TGTGCCAGCAGCTCCGGACAATTCGAGACCCAGTACTTC. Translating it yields CASSSGQFETQYF.

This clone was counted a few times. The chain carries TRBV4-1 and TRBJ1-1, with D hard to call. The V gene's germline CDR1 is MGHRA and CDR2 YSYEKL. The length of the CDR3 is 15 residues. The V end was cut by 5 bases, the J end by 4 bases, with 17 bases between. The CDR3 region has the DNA TGCGCCAGCAGCTCTAGGACCTCGGCGGGCACTGAAGCTTTCTTT. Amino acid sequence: CASSSRTSAGTEAFF.

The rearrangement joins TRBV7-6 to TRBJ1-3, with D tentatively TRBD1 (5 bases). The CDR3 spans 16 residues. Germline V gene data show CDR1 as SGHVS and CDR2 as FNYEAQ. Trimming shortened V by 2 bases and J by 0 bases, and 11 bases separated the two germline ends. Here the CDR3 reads CASSLTGQTSGNTIYF. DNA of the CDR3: TGTGCCAGCAGCTTAACAGGACAAACCTCTGGAAACACCATATATTTT.

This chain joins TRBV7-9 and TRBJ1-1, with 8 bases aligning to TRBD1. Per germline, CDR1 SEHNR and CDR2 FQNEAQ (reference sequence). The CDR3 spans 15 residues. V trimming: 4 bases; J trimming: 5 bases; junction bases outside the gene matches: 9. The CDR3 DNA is TGTGCCAGCAGCTCCCCGAGGACAGGGAAAACTGAAGCTTTCTTT. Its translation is CASSSPRTGKTEAFF.

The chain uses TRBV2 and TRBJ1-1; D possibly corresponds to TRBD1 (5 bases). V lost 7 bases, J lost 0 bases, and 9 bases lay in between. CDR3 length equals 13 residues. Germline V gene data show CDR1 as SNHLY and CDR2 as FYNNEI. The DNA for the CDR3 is TGTGCCAGCACCCAGGGTTTGAACACTGAAGCTTTCTTT. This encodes CASTQGLNTEAFF.

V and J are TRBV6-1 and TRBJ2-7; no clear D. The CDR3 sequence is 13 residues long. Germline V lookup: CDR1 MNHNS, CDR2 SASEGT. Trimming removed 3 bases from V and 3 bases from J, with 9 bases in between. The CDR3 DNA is TGTGCCAGCAGTGACCGGGTTGGCTACGAGCAGTACTTC. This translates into CASSDRVGYEQYF.

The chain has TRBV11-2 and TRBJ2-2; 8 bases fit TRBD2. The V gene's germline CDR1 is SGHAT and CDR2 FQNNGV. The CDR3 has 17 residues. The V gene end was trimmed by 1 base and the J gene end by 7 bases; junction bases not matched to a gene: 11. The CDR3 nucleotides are TGTGCCAGCAGCTTAGTTCCGGCGGGAGGCCCGAACGGGGAGCTGTTTTTT. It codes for CASSLVPAGGPNGELFF.

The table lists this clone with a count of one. The CDR3 protein is CATSDLRAGDKNEQFF. CDR3 DNA sequence: TGTGCCACCAGTGATTTAAGAGCGGGAGATAAGAATGAGCAGTTCTTC. The rearrangement uses TRBV24-1 and TRBJ2-1; 8 bases line up with TRBD2. The trim removed 1 base at V and 7 bases at J, leaving 8 bases unmatched. This CDR3 is 16 amino acids long. Germline CDR1 reads KGHDR; CDR2 reads SFDVKD.

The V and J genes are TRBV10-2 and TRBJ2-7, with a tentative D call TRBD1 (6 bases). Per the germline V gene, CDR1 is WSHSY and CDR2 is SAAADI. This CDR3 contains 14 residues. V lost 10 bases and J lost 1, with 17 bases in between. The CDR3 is CANPGHRRSYEQYV. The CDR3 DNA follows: TGCGCCAACCCGGGACATAGAAGGTCCTACGAGCAGTACGTC.